The 21 T cell receptor beta chains presented below share a single source sample, sequenced in a study of OX40 agonist ivuxolimab in advanced cancers. This table comes from immunoSEQ multiplex PCR, and its TCRdb copy is limited to in-frame clones, with some not included. The data show some 74,000 clones, with roughly 85% seen just once and under 0.55% held by the top ten. Source: CD4+ or CD8+ T cells sorted from blood, taken in a trial of the OX40 agonist ivuxolimab. All receptors come from an adult with an advanced solid tumor such as melanoma, head and neck, liver or kidney cancer.

The genes are TRBV2 and TRBJ1-2; D unclear. Germline V lookup: CDR1 SNHLY, CDR2 FYNNEI. V dropped 2 bases and J dropped 8 bases, with 15 bases sitting between them. This CDR3 is 14 amino acids long. The CDR3 nucleotides are TGTGCCAGCAGTGAAATCTCACGGACGGACGGCTACACCTTC. Its translation is CASSEISRTDGYTF.

The chain employs TRBV5-6 and TRBJ2-7; D ambiguous. Deletions cut 4 bases from V and 2 bases from J, with 13 bases between. This CDR3 has 14 amino acids. Germline V CDR1 and CDR2: SGHDT, YYEEEE. This CDR3 reads CASSRMSRPYEQYF. CDR3 bases: TGTGCCAGCAGCCGGATGTCCAGACCCTACGAGCAGTACTTC.

The sample holds one count of this clone. The V and J genes are TRBV4-1 and TRBJ1-3, with a weak D call TRBD1 (5 bases). The CDR3 has 16 amino acids. The germline V and J ends were trimmed by 3 bases and 0 bases, with 12 bases remaining between them. Germline CDR1 reads MGHRA; CDR2 reads YSYEKL. CDR3 bases: TGCGCCAGCAGCCACCCCGGGGGGGGCTCTGGAAACACCATATATTTT. It yields the protein CASSHPGGGSGNTIYF.

For this clone: Other nucleotide sequences in the sample specify the same CDR3. This sequence joins TRBV7-2 and TRBJ1-1; 7 positions agree with TRBD1. There are 13 residues in the CDR3. The J segment lost 3 bases and the V segment lost 6 bases, leaving 4 bases of the junction unmatched. Per the germline V gene, CDR1 is SGHTA and CDR2 is FQGNSA. The CDR3 sequence is CASRQGRHTEAFF. CDR3 nucleotide sequence: TGTGCCAGCAGACAGGGGCGTCACACTGAAGCTTTCTTT.

The rearrangement uses TRBV6-5 and TRBJ2-1; D uncertain. CDR3 size: 15 residues. CDR1 and CDR2 (germline): MNHEY, SVGAGI. Trimming removed 0 bases at V and 4 bases at J, with 10 bases between. In nucleotides, the CDR3 is TGTGCCAGCAGTTACTCGATCGGCCGTTACAATGAGCAGTTCTTC. Protein sequence: CASSYSIGRYNEQFF.

This chain connects TRBV9 to TRBJ2-1, with 7 bases fitting TRBD1. Trimming took 3 bases from V and 5 from J; bases not matched to a gene: 2. This CDR3 has 13 amino acids. In germline, CDR1 is SGDLS, CDR2 YYNGEE. CDR3: CASSAGTDNEQFF. The CDR3 bases are TGTGCCAGCAGCGCCGGGACAGACAATGAGCAGTTCTTC.

V usage is TRBV7-8 and J usage is TRBJ1-1; D gene uncertain. CDR3 length: 14 amino acids. Trimming removed 10 bases at V and 1 base at J, with 16 bases between. The germline gives CDR1 SGHVS, CDR2 FQNEAQ. The CDR3 DNA is TGTGCCACCGACGGCCCGGCTGCGAACACTGAAGCTTTCTTT. Amino acids: CATDGPAANTEAFF.

This sequence joins TRBV5-6 and TRBJ1-3; D remains ambiguous. Trimming shortened V by 3 bases and J by 0 bases, and 10 bases separated the two germline ends. Germline CDR1 and CDR2: SGHDT and YYEEEE. The CDR3 length is 15 residues. The CDR3 is CASSYTYPSGNTIYF. The CDR3 nucleotides are TGTGCCAGCAGCTATACGTATCCCTCTGGAAACACCATATATTTT.

The chain joins TRBV4-2 to TRBJ2-3; 12 nucleotides agree with TRBD2. CDR1 and CDR2 (germline): LGHNA, YNFKEQ. The CDR3 totals 16 residues. V lost 3 bases to trimming and J lost 7 bases; unmatched junction nucleotides: 8. This CDR3 reads CASSHATSGGQYTQYF. Here the CDR3 DNA reads TGTGCCAGCAGCCACGCGACTAGCGGGGGCCAGTATACGCAGTATTTT.

CDR3 nucleotides: TGTGCCAGCAGTTCACGTGGGGCCCCCAATCAGCCCCAGCATTTT. Protein sequence: CASSSRGAPNQPQHF. The chain employs TRBV27 and TRBJ1-5, with a weak D call TRBD1 (5 bases). The V gene's germline CDR1 is MNHEY and CDR2 SMNVEV (reference sequence). V was shortened by 4 bases and J by 3 bases, with 13 bases between the two germline ends. This CDR3 has 15 residues.

The gene calls are TRBV5-4 and TRBJ2-7; 12 bases align to TRBD2. With 0 bases clipped from V and 2 bases from J, the junction kept 0 bases outside the gene matches. Germline CDR1 is SGHNT and CDR2 is YYREEE (reference sequence). The CDR3 has 15 amino acids. DNA for the CDR3: TGTGCCAGCAGCTTGGGACTAGCGGGGGCCTACGAGCAGTACTTC. It is translated as CASSLGLAGAYEQYF.

The chain couples TRBV19 to TRBJ2-5; the match to TRBD2 covers 7 bases. Germline V CDR1 and CDR2: LNHDA, SQIVND (reference sequence). CDR3 length: 14 residues. V lost 4 bases to trimming and J lost 3 bases; unmatched junction nucleotides: 5. CDR3 in DNA: TGTGCCAGTAGTACCATCCTAGCGGAAGAGACCCAGTACTTC. Protein: CASSTILAEETQYF.

The rearrangement uses TRBV19 and TRBJ2-7; D may be TRBD2 (6 bases). CDR3 length: 16 residues. CDR1 and CDR2 from the germline V gene are LNHDA and SQIVND (reference sequence). Trimming took off 6 bases at V and 3 bases at J, with 21 bases between the two ends. The CDR3 DNA reads TGTGCCAGTAGCCCTACTGGAGCGGGCGGTCGCTACGAGCAGTACTTC. Protein product: CASSPTGAGGRYEQYF.

V and J are TRBV5-5 and TRBJ1-3; TRBD1 matches at 7 bases. From germline, CDR1 is SGHKS and CDR2 YYEKEE (reference sequence). V shed 0 bases, J shed 0 bases, and the junction held 0 bases outside the gene matches. This CDR3 region has 15 residues. This CDR3 is CASSLGDSSGNTIYF. The CDR3 DNA follows: TGTGCCAGCAGCTTGGGGGACAGCTCTGGAAACACCATATATTTT.

Sample share makes this clone medium-sized. The CDR3 sequence: CASSPPGQGALGQYF. The CDR3 DNA follows: TGTGCCAGCAGCCCACCGGGACAGGGGGCGCTCGGGCAGTACTTC. The chain recombines TRBV7-2 with TRBJ2-7, with 12 nucleotides matching TRBD1. V trimming: 5 bases; J trimming: 9 bases; junction bases outside the gene matches: 11. CDR1 and CDR2 from the germline V gene are SGHTA and FQGNSA. The CDR3 runs 15 residues.

This chain joins TRBV6-6 and TRBJ1-1; no definite D call. The germline V gene has CDR1 MNHNY and CDR2 SVGAGI (reference sequence). CDR3 size: 15 residues. V lost 2 bases and J 1 base, leaving 11 bases between the germline ends. The CDR3 loop reads CASSYRGPPNTEAFF. Here the CDR3 DNA reads TGTGCCAGCAGTTACAGAGGACCCCCGAACACTGAAGCTTTCTTT.

V and J are TRBV1 and TRBJ2-1; the table assigns TRBD2, which was not confirmed against the DNA. TRBV1 is classified as a pseudogene. The CDR3 is 14 residues long. The CDR3 DNA is TGCACCAGCAGCCACTCCCTCCGGGACAATGAGCAGTTCTTC. This codes for CTSSHSLRDNEQFF.

The chain employs TRBV30 and TRBJ2-1; 11 nucleotides match TRBD2. The junction had 4 bases not matched to a gene; V was cut back by 3 bases and J by 6 bases. CDR1 GTSNPN and CDR2 SVGIG come from the germline V gene (reference sequence). CDR3 length: 14 amino acids. CDR3 loop: CAWRLAGGGNEQFF. The CDR3 DNA reads TGTGCCTGGAGGCTAGCGGGAGGAGGCAATGAGCAGTTCTTC. Together with reference TRBV30 and TRBJ2-1, the CDR3 gives the full variable domain: SQTIHQWPATLVQPVGSPLSLECTVEGTSNPNLYWYRQAAGRGLQLLFYSVGIGQISSEVPQNLSASRPQDRQFILSSKKLLLSDSGFYLCAWRLAGGGNEQFFGPGTRLTVL.

This chain connects TRBV6-6 to TRBJ1-2; D unresolved. Trimming removed 2 bases at V and 1 base at J, with 8 bases between. In germline, CDR1 is MNHNY, CDR2 SVGAGI (reference sequence). CDR3 length: 14 residues. The CDR3 DNA sequence: TGTGCCAGCAGTTACGGCGGCAGTAACTATGGCTACACCTTC. Its protein product is CASSYGGSNYGYTF.

This clone occurred a few times. The CDR3 spells CASSLDSGANSPLHF. CDR3 nucleotide sequence: TGCGCCAGCAGCCTAGATTCAGGGGCTAATTCACCCCTCCACTTT. This rearrangement joins TRBV5-1 to TRBJ1-6; maybe TRBD1 (6 bases). Germline-derived CDR1 and CDR2 are SGHRS and YFSETQ. The CDR3 sequence is 15 residues long. V lost 4 bases to trimming and J lost 6 bases, with 14 bases between them.

This chain links TRBV2 with TRBJ2-7; 16 positions match TRBD2. With 6 bases clipped from V and 7 bases from J, the junction kept 12 bases outside the gene matches. The CDR3 totals 17 residues. The germline gives CDR1 SNHLY, CDR2 FYNNEI. This CDR3 is CASRGTSGRGFNWEQYF. The CDR3 DNA is TGTGCCAGCAGAGGGACTAGCGGGAGGGGCTTTAATTGGGAGCAGTACTTC. Filled out from reference TRBV2 and TRBJ2-7, the complete variable domain reads EPEVTQTPSHQVTQMGQEVILRCVPISNHLYFYWYRQILGQKVEFLVSFYNNEISEKSEIFDDQFSVERPDGSNFTLKIRSTKLEDSAMYFCASRGTSGRGFNWEQYFGPGTRLTVT.